In this sample, the clone carrying this TCR beta chain turned up a few times. Its antigen is as yet unknown. TCRdb reanalysed the reads using MiXCR and keeps one entry per CDR3 protein. The sample contains some 150,000 distinct CDR3 sequences, 23% of which appear only once. This sample stems from a study of T cell repertoires in cytomegalovirus infection. On the study more broadly: Indications came from public TCR beta signatures; they pointed to CMV infection and to a matching HLA type. Overall study results and limits: HLA-C-restricted TCR beta clonotypes specific for CMV led the ex vivo response. Identification of carriers of CMV plus the relevant HLA was performed using cumulative public TCR beta family frequency.

This CDR3 region has 15 residues. Germline CDR1 and CDR2: SGHTS and YDEGEE. V shed 4 bases and J 10 bases; nucleotides not matched to a gene: 11. The sample consisted of PBMCs. V gene TRBV5-8 combines with J gene TRBJ1-6; 7 bases fit TRBD1. This sequence originates from a human donor in good health (CMV status not recorded). Some clones in this sample may be carry-over from other donors' samples. CDR3 sequence (DNA): TGTGCCAGCAGCCAAGGAGGCACAGGGGTGTCACCCCTCCACTTT. Translated: CASSQGGTGVSPLHF.